This TCR beta chain was sequenced in a study of regulatory and conventional T cells in RAG deficiency. On this clone: Its specificity is unknown.

Assay used: immunoSEQ multiplex PCR; TCRdb lists only in-frame clones, some missing. This repertoire shows 34,000 or so clones, around 76% found once; its top ten account for under 4.5%. The CDR3 has 14 residues. V lost 4 bases, J lost 0 bases, and 10 bases lay in between. Germline assignment: CDR1 SGHNT and CDR2 YYREEE (reference sequence). Blood CD4+ CD25-low CD127-high conventional T cells supplied the genomic DNA template. Whole-study findings and limits: Treg unique TCR beta sequences were about 92-fold fewer in Omenn syndrome and CID/AS patients than controls. Patient subsets had shorter CDR3s; Omenn Treg-Tconv overlap exceeded 80%. RAG-deficient patients showed markedly lower Shannon entropy and higher Simpson indices than control T-cell subsets.

The same sample was also used in a study of regulatory T cells. As that report states: Amplification used 52 TRBV primers and 13 TRBJ primers. Regulatory T cells showed the strongest V-J pair restriction and V/J gene skewing among patient repertoires.

The clonotype comes from a human donor in good health. The specimen sequenced was CD4+ effector T cells sorted from blood. V usage is TRBV5-4 and J usage is TRBJ2-5; D is perhaps TRBD2 (5 bases). CDR3 sequence: CASSPRANQETQYF. The CDR3 DNA follows: TGTGCCAGCAGCCCGCGGGCCAACCAAGAGACCCAGTACTTC.